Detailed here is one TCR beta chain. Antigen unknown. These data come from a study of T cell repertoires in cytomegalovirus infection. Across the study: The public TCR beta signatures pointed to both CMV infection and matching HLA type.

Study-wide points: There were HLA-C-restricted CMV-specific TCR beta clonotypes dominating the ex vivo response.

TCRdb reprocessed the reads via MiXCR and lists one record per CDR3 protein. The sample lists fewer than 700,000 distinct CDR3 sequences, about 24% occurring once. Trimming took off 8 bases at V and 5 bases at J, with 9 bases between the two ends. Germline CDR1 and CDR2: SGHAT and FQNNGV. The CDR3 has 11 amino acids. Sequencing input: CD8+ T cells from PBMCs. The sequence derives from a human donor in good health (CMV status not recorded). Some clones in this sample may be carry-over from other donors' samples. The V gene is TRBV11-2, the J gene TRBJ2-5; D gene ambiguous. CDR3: CASFGRETQYF. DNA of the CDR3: TGTGCCAGCTTTGGGCGGGAGACCCAGTACTTC.